Listed here are 2 T cell receptor beta chains from one sample, sequenced in a study of response to subunit inactivated influenza vaccine. MiXCR, run by TCRdb on the RT-PCR reads, gives a single entry per CDR3 protein. Altogether around 520,000 distinct CDR3 sequences are present, around 25% being singletons, with the ten largest covering 1.9%. The source was CD4+ T cells sorted from PBMCs, collected 5 days after vaccination. All receptors come from a man aged 50 or older who received an inactivated influenza vaccine.

The gene calls are TRBV18 and TRBJ2-3; no reliable D call. The CDR3 totals 13 residues. In germline, CDR1 is KGHSH, CDR2 LQKENI. Deletions cut 0 bases from V and 3 bases from J, with 4 bases between. The CDR3 protein is CASSPPMTDTQYF. In DNA, the CDR3 is TGTGCCAGCTCACCACCAATGACAGATACGCAGTATTTT.

The V gene is TRBV20-1, the J gene TRBJ2-5; D gene unclear. Germline V gives CDR1 DFQATT, CDR2 SNEGSKA (reference sequence). The CDR3 totals 13 residues. V was trimmed by 2 bases and J by 5 bases, leaving 12 bases between them. In DNA form, the CDR3 reads TGCAGTGCTAGACTCCCGGGCAGGGAGACCCAGTACTTC. It encodes CSARLPGRETQYF.